This T cell receptor (beta chain) originates from a study of blood T cell repertoires in COVID-19. Study-level information: COVID-19 samples from acute and convalescent phases originated in the United States, Italy and Spain. In each case, the material was cDNA or gDNA derived from T cells, B-cell-depleted T cells, or PBMCs.

The V and J ends lost 0 bases and 3 bases respectively, with 5 bases between them. The CDR3 runs to 13 residues. Germline V lookup: CDR1 MGHRA, CDR2 YSYEKL. Profiling relied on immunoSEQ multiplex PCR, and the TCRdb table lists in-frame clones only, not all of them. This table holds roughly 53,000 clones, about 89% found once. The chain carries TRBV4-1 and TRBJ1-2; no definite D call. The source is a man aged 55 to 70 with acute or convalescent COVID-19. The sequencing input was peripheral blood. The CDR3 DNA reads as TGCGCCAGCAGCCAAGAGCTACACTATGGCTACACCTTC. It is translated as CASSQELHYGYTF.